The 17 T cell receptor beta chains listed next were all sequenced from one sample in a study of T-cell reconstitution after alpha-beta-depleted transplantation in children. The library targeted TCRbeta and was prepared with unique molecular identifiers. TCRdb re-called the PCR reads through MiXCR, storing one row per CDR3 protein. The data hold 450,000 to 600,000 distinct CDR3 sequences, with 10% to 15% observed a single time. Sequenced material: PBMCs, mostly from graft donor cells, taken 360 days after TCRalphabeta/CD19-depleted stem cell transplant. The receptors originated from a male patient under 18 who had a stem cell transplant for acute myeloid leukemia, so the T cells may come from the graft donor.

This CDR3 reads CSAGTRKGTGELFF. The CDR3 DNA sequence: TGCAGCGCGGGGACTAGAAAGGGCACCGGGGAGCTGTTTTTT. This chain uses TRBV29-1 with TRBJ2-2, with 8 bases identical to TRBD2. This CDR3 contains 14 residues. The germline V gene encodes CDR1 SQVTM and CDR2 ANQGSEA. Trimming took 7 bases from V and 4 from J; bases not matched to a gene: 8.

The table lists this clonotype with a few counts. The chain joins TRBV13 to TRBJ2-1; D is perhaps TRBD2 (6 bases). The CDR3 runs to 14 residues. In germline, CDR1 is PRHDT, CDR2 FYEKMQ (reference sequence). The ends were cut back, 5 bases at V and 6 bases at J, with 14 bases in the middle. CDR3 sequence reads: CASSQRKTSNEQFF. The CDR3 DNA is TGTGCCAGCAGCCAGAGGAAGACTAGCAATGAGCAGTTCTTC.

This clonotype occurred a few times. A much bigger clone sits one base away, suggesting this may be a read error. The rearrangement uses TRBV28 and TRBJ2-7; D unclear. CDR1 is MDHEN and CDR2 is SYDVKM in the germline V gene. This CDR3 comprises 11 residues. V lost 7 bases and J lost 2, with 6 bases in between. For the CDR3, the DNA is TGTGCCAGCACCCAAGCCTACGAGCAGTACTTC. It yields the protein CASTQAYEQYF.

The CDR3 reads CASRMTGSGPEAFF. Here the CDR3 DNA reads TGTGCCAGCAGAATGACAGGGAGCGGACCTGAAGCTTTCTTT. V and J are TRBV12-3 or TRBV12-4 and TRBJ1-1; 7 nucleotides match TRBD1. With 6 bases clipped from V and 6 bases from J, the junction kept 10 bases outside the gene matches. The CDR3 loop spans 14 amino acids.

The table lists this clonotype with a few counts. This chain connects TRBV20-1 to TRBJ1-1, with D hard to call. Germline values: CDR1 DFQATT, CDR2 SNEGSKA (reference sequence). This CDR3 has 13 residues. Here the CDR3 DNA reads TGCAGATGCCGGATGGCCATGAACACTGAAGCTTTCTTT. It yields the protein CRCRMAMNTEAFF.

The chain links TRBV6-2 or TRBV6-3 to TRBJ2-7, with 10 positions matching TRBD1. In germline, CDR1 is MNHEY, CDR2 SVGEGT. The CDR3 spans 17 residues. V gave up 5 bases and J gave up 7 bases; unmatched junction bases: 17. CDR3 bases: TGTGCCAGCAGTCGCACCATGTTGGGACAGGGGTTCTGGGAGCAGTACTTC. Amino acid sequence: CASSRTMLGQGFWEQYF.

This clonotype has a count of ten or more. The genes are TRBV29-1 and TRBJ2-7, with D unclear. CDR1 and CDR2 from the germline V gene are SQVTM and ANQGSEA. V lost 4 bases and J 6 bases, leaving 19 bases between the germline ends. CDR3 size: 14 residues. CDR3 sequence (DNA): TGCAGCGTTGGGGTGGGAACTGGCGGTCTCGAGCAGTACTTC. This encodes CSVGVGTGGLEQYF.

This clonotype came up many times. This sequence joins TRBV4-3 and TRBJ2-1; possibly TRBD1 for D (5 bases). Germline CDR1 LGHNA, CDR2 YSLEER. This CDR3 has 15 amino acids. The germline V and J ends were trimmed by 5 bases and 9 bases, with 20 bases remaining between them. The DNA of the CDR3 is TGCGCCAGCAGCAAGTTCCTTTCCAGGGAAGCTGAGCAGTTCTTC. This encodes CASSKFLSREAEQFF.

CDR3 nucleotides: TGCGCCAGCAGCTTCTTTGGGACTAGCGCCTACGAGCAGTACTTC. Amino acid sequence: CASSFFGTSAYEQYF. The chain has TRBV5-1 and TRBJ2-7, with 10 positions matching TRBD2. The germline V gene encodes CDR1 SGHRS and CDR2 YFSETQ. V shed 2 bases and J 2 bases; nucleotides not matched to a gene: 4. This CDR3 region has 15 residues.

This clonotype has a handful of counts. CDR3 sequence: CASRRGPTYEQYF. As DNA, the CDR3 is TGTGCCAGCCGTCGGGGGCCCACCTACGAGCAGTACTTC. The rearrangement joins TRBV12-3 or TRBV12-4 to TRBJ2-7; either TRBD1 or TRBD2 may supply D (6 bases each). V was cut by 8 bases and J by 2 bases, with 13 bases left in between. The CDR3 is 13 residues long.

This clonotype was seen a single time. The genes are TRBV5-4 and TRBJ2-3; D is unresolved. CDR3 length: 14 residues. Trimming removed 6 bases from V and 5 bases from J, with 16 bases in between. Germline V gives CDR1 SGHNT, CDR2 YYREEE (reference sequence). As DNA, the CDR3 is TGTGCCAGCAAGCTTGGGCTTAGGAAAGATACGCAGTATTTT. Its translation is CASKLGLRKDTQYF.

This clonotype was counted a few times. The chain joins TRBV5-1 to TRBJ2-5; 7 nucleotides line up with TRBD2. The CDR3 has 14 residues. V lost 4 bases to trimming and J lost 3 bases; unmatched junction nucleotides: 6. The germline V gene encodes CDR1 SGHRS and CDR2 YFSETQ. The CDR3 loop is CASSHGTIEETQYF. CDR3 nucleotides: TGCGCCAGCAGCCACGGGACTATTGAAGAGACCCAGTACTTC.

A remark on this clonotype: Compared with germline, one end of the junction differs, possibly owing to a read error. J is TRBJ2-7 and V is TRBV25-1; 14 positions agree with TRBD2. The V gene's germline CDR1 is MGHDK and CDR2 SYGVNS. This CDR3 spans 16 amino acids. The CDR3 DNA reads TGTGCCTGCAGATCGGGACTAGCGGGAGAAGAGAACGAGCAGTACTTC. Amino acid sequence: CACRSGLAGEENEQYF.

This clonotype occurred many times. The CDR3 nucleotides read TGTGCCAGCAGTTTCCGTACAGGGAGAGAGACCCAGTACTTC. Amino acids: CASSFRTGRETQYF. The V and J genes are TRBV28 and TRBJ2-5; D possibly corresponds to TRBD1 (6 bases). Germline V lookup: CDR1 MDHEN, CDR2 SYDVKM. V lost 3 bases and J lost 4, with 12 bases in between. The CDR3 covers 14 residues.

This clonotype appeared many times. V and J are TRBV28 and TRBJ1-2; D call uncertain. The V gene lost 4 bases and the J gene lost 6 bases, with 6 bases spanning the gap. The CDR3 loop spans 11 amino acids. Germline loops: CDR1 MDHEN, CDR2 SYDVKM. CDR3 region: CASSSGDGYTF. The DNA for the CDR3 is TGTGCCAGCAGTTCTGGGGATGGCTACACCTTC.

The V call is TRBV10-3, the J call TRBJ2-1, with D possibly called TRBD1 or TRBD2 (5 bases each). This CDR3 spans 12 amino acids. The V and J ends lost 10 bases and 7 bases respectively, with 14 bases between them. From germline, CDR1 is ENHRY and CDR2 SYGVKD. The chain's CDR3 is CATGTEYNEQFF. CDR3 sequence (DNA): TGTGCCACCGGGACCGAGTATAATGAGCAGTTCTTC.

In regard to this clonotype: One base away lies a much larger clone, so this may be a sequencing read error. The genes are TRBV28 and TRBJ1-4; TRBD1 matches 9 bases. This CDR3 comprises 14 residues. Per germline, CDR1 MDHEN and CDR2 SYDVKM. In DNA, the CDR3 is TGTGCCAGCAGTTTGGACAGGGGAGGAGAAAAACAGTTTTTT. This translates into CASSLDRGGEKQFF.